Included here is one T cell receptor (beta chain) sequence, with context. The antigen is not known. The CDR3 is 14 amino acids. The sample belongs to a study of T cells expressing NK-cell markers. As the method of synthesis, 5'RACE template switching with UMIs yielded TCR beta cDNA. TCRdb reprocessed the 5' RACE reads and stores each CDR3 protein as one record, lacking DNA. The sample has some 460,000 distinct CDR3 sequences. Study-wide results and limits: Dominant NKG2C+ clonotype frequencies of roughly 1.0-7.0% of CD8+ T cells were measured in more than five donors.

Sequenced sample: blood T cells: a sorted CD56 or NKG2C T cell subset, CD4+ or CD8+ T cells, or bulk PBMC T cells (not recorded which). This chain links TRBV12-3 or TRBV12-4 with TRBJ2-1; TCRdb selects TRBD2, and the lack of DNA leaves this call unchecked. The receptor was derived from a woman in her 50s in good health. The CDR3 sequence is CASTAGGTSFEQFF.